The clone carrying this T cell receptor beta chain was seen a single time. The antigen remains unidentified. Germline V gene lookup returns CDR1 DFQATT and CDR2 SNEGSKA (reference sequence). CDR3 length: 14 residues. A second PCR of 7 to 11 cycles used a sample-barcoded 5' primer and a J-beta primer mix. TCRdb ran MiXCR on the 5' RACE reads and lists one entry per CDR3 protein. Seen here are around 1,600,000 distinct CDR3 sequences, roughly two fifths observed once, and the top ten hold about 4%. This record comes from a study of blood T cells in healthy people across ages. General study points: The study could not conclusively compare naive and antigen-experienced cells, given its unsorted PBMCs.

The source material was blood. This TCR was recovered from a woman aged 18-35 years in good health. This chain uses TRBV20-1 with TRBJ2-5, with 8 bases that match TRBD1. The J call is in doubt because the DNA end fits TRBJ2-7 better. CDR3 DNA sequence: TGCAGTGCTAGGGGGGACAGGCCCCCCTACGAGCAGTACTTC. Translation: CSARGDRPPYEQYF.